These 14 T cell receptor beta chains were sequenced from one sample in a study of T cell responses to AZD1222 COVID-19 vaccine. The repertoire was sequenced with immunoSEQ multiplex PCR; TCRdb's copy has only in-frame clones and lacks some. The data show about 110,000 clones, with approximately 90% seen just once and 3.1% held by the top ten. The sample in question was peripheral blood, obtained on day 0 of MenACWY control vaccination. The receptor set was obtained from an adult in good health.

The chain is built from TRBV28 and TRBJ2-2; D uncertain. The ends were cut back, 6 bases at V and 2 bases at J, with 7 bases in the middle. The CDR3 is 13 amino acids. Looked up from germline, CDR1 is MDHEN and CDR2 is SYDVKM. CDR3 sequence: CASSSRNTGELFF. In DNA form, the CDR3 reads TGTGCCAGCAGCAGTAGAAACACCGGGGAGCTGTTTTTT.

The V and J genes are TRBV4-2 and TRBJ1-4; TRBD1 aligns across 8 bases. This CDR3 is 15 amino acids long. The ends lost 3 bases at V and 7 bases at J; junction bases unmatched: 7. In germline, CDR1 is LGHNA, CDR2 YNFKEQ. CDR3 in amino acids: CASSQADRVGEKLFF. The CDR3 DNA sequence: TGTGCCAGCAGCCAGGCGGACAGGGTGGGTGAAAAACTGTTTTTT.

The chain employs TRBV11-1 and TRBJ1-1, with a possible D match to TRBD1 (5 bases). The CDR3 is made up of 15 amino acids. The germline CDR1 and CDR2 sequences are SGHAT and FQDESV (reference sequence). Trimming shortened V by 0 bases and J by 1 base, and 9 bases separated the two germline ends. The CDR3 DNA reads TGTGCCAGCAGCTTAGCGCGACAGAGGAACACTGAAGCTTTCTTT. It translates to CASSLARQRNTEAFF.

The rearrangement uses TRBV27 and TRBJ1-1, with D possibly TRBD1 on 5 matching bases. The V end lost 8 bases, the J end lost 4 bases, and 17 bases lay between the germline ends. This CDR3 comprises 14 residues. Germline V lookup: CDR1 MNHEY, CDR2 SMNVEV (reference sequence). CDR3: CASGSYGGGTEAFF. CDR3 nucleotides: TGTGCCAGCGGTTCCTATGGGGGGGGCACTGAAGCTTTCTTT.

The CDR3 nucleotides read TGCGCCAGCAGCTACTCGGCCGTTGGCCCCTACGAGCAGTACTTC. Its translation: CASSYSAVGPYEQYF. The V gene is TRBV5-1, the J gene TRBJ2-7; D is uncertain. This CDR3 has 15 amino acids. Germline assignment: CDR1 SGHRS and CDR2 YFSETQ. Deletions cut 3 bases from V and 2 bases from J, with 15 bases between.

The chain carries TRBV7-9 and TRBJ1-4; D gene unclear. This CDR3 comprises 15 residues. The V gene lost 5 bases and the J gene lost 0 bases, with 10 bases spanning the gap. Germline V gene data show CDR1 as SEHNR and CDR2 as FQNEAQ (reference sequence). CDR3 bases: TGTGCCAGCAGCCGCCTGGCCGCAACTAATGAAAAACTGTTTTTT. Its protein is CASSRLAATNEKLFF.

This clone came up once. In nucleotides, the CDR3 is TGTGCCAGCTCTCCGACTAGCCCCCTTAGCACAGATACGCAGTATTTT. Translating it yields CASSPTSPLSTDTQYF. The V gene is TRBV18, the J gene TRBJ2-3, with TRBD2 matching over 7 bases. Germline trimming cut 6 bases from V and 0 bases from J; bases unmatched to any gene: 9. Germline assignment: CDR1 KGHSH and CDR2 LQKENI. The CDR3 runs 16 residues.

This rearrangement joins TRBV11-2 to TRBJ1-1, with a tentative D call TRBD1 (5 bases). CDR3 length equals 13 residues. Germline values: CDR1 SGHAT, CDR2 FQNNGV. V was shortened by 6 bases and J by 2 bases, with 10 bases between the two germline ends. Here the CDR3 reads CASSPGPNTEAFF. The CDR3 DNA reads TGTGCCAGCAGTCCGGGACCCAACACTGAAGCTTTCTTT.

The genes are TRBV5-1 and TRBJ1-4, with D tentatively TRBD1 (6 bases). Germline V lookup: CDR1 SGHRS, CDR2 YFSETQ. V gave up 4 bases and J gave up 8 bases, with 18 bases separating them. The CDR3 loop spans 15 amino acids. CDR3 sequence (DNA): TGCGCCAGCAGCCCGCTACAGGGTGTGGAGGAAAAACTGTTTTTT. Encoded protein: CASSPLQGVEEKLFF.

The table lists this clone with a count of one. V and J are TRBV11-2 and TRBJ2-7, with a possible D match to TRBD1 (5 bases). Germline CDR1 and CDR2: SGHAT and FQNNGV. V was trimmed by 1 base and J by 4 bases, leaving 8 bases between them. CDR3 size: 13 residues. CDR3 in amino acids: CASSLGDSYEQYF. In DNA, the CDR3 is TGTGCCAGCAGCTTAGGAGACAGTTACGAGCAGTACTTC.

The CDR3 loop reads CASSTDSTDTQYF. DNA of the CDR3: TGTGCCAGCAGCACGGACAGCACAGATACGCAGTATTTT. The chain uses TRBV5-4 and TRBJ2-3, with D unclear. This CDR3 spans 13 amino acids. With 4 bases removed from V and 0 bases from J, the gap between germline ends came to 6 bases. Germline assignment: CDR1 SGHNT and CDR2 YYREEE (reference sequence).

J is TRBJ2-1 and V is TRBV5-4; no definite D call. Trimming took 3 bases from V and 8 from J, leaving 12 bases between them. Germline CDR1 is SGHNT and CDR2 is YYREEE (reference sequence). CDR3 length: 13 amino acids. The CDR3 nucleotides are TGTGCCAGCAGCTCCCAGCTTGGGTATGAGCAGTTCTTC. Translation gives CASSSQLGYEQFF.

A few counts support this clone. This rearrangement joins TRBV5-1 to TRBJ1-1; D is uncertain. CDR1 and CDR2 (germline): SGHRS, YFSETQ. V lost 0 bases and J lost 1, with 10 bases in between. This CDR3 region has 15 residues. The CDR3 reads CASSLGAIPNTEAFF. Here the CDR3 DNA reads TGCGCCAGCAGCTTGGGGGCGATACCGAACACTGAAGCTTTCTTT.

This clone was seen more than once but under ten times. V usage is TRBV7-6 and J usage is TRBJ2-3; D possibly corresponds to TRBD2 (7 bases). CDR3 length: 15 residues. Per the germline V gene, CDR1 is SGHVS and CDR2 is FNYEAQ. Trimming took off 1 base at V and 2 bases at J, with 10 bases between the two ends. DNA for the CDR3: TGTGCCAGCAGCTTAGAGGGGGGGCCCACAGATACGCAGTATTTT. Translation gives CASSLEGGPTDTQYF. The whole variable domain, filled in from reference TRBV7-6 and TRBJ2-3, reads GAGVSQSPRYKVTKRGQDVALRCDPISGHVSLYWYRQALGQGPEFLTYFNYEAQQDKSGLPNDRFSAERPEGSISTLTIQRTEQRDSAMYRCASSLEGGPTDTQYFGPGTRLTVL.